This T cell receptor (beta chain) is from a study of T cell repertoires in cytomegalovirus infection. Overall study: Public TCR beta signature analysis indicated the presence of both CMV infection and matching HLA type.

A remark on this clonotype: Antigen specificity is unknown.

Points from the study as a whole: Carriage of CMV together with the relevant HLA was identifiable through cumulative public TCR beta family frequency. HLA-C-restricted CMV-specific TCR beta clonotypes were dominant in the ex vivo response.

Germline loops: CDR1 SGHAT, CDR2 FQDESV (reference sequence). CDR3 length equals 15 residues. The ends were cut back, 5 bases at V and 0 bases at J, with 12 bases in the middle. TCRdb re-called the reads through MiXCR, storing one row per CDR3 protein. The data contain some 70,000 distinct CDR3 sequences, approximately 24% of them singletons. V gene TRBV11-1 combines with J gene TRBJ2-3; D not resolved. This clonotype was sampled from a human donor in good health (CMV status not recorded). Some clones in this sample may be carry-over from other donors' samples. Sequencing was carried out using PBMCs, sequenced either directly or after in vitro stimulation (not recorded which). CDR3 loop: CASSRKRLSTDTQYF. The CDR3 nucleotides are TGTGCCAGCAGCCGAAAACGGTTAAGCACAGATACGCAGTATTTT.